This TCR beta chain derives from a study of blood T cell repertoires in COVID-19. Whole-study context: PBMCs, B-cell-depleted T cells, or T cells provided the cDNA or gDNA that made up the material.

A Seattle source enrolled patients during active infection and followed them longitudinally. The V gene's germline CDR1 is MNHEY and CDR2 SMNVEV (reference sequence). The V end was cut by 4 bases, the J end by 5 bases, with 12 bases between. The CDR3 is 13 residues long. Generated by immunoSEQ multiplex PCR, the TCRdb table keeps only in-frame clones and is missing some. The sample contains about 330,000 clones, approximately 86% of which appear only once. This clone has only a few counts. The chain recombines TRBV27 with TRBJ2-7; the D is unclear. What was sequenced was peripheral blood. The sequence was collected from a man aged 30-40 years with COVID-19, enrolled during active disease. The CDR3, as DNA: TGTGCCAGCAGTTCAAACCGCGTCCACGAGCAGTACTTC. It is translated as CASSSNRVHEQYF.